The 19 T cell receptor beta chains reported below all come from one sample, sequenced in a study of blood T cells in healthy people across ages. The use of a sample-barcoded 5' primer and a J-beta primer mix characterized a second PCR of about 7 to 12 cycles. TCRdb recomputed calls from the 5' RACE reads with MiXCR, one row per CDR3 protein. The table has approximately 780,000 distinct CDR3 sequences, around 24% seen once; the top ten hold 2.5% to 3.5%. The sample was also reused in another study, on T cells of mothers and their children.

The sample comprised blood. The origin of the receptors is a boy aged 5-17 years in good health.

This clonotype turned up a few times. The genes are TRBV10-1 and TRBJ2-5; tentative D call: TRBD1 (6 bases). Germline V gene lookup returns CDR1 WNHNN and CDR2 SYGVQD (reference sequence). The CDR3 is made up of 17 amino acids. V lost 0 bases, J lost 6 bases, and 20 bases lay in between. The CDR3 sequence is CASSESPGQGTGQTQYF. CDR3 sequence (DNA): TGCGCCAGCAGTGAGTCCCCGGGGCAGGGGACGGGACAGACCCAGTACTTC.

This chain connects TRBV7-2 to TRBJ1-5, with D unresolved. Germline V gene lookup returns CDR1 SGHTA and CDR2 FQGNSA. The V and J ends lost 1 base and 3 bases respectively, with 13 bases between them. The CDR3 covers 16 residues. CDR3 region: CASSLVSGVNNQPQHF. CDR3 sequence (DNA): TGTGCCAGCAGCTTAGTATCCGGAGTAAACAATCAGCCCCAGCATTTT.

This clonotype was counted only a few times. The chain carries TRBV6-6 and TRBJ2-2; weak D call: TRBD1 (5 bases). Germline V gene sequence: CDR1 MNHNY, CDR2 SVGAGI (reference sequence). The CDR3 runs 15 residues. Between the trimmed V and J ends, which lost 2 bases and 3 bases, there was a span of 10 bases. This CDR3 is CASSYLSRDTGELFF. The CDR3 nucleotides read TGTGCCAGCAGTTACCTTAGCAGGGACACCGGGGAGCTGTTTTTT.

Concerning this clonotype: One junction end disagrees with the germline gene, perhaps due to a read error. DNA of the CDR3: TGCGCCAGCAGCCAATACTTCACCTACGAGCAGTACTTT. It yields the protein CASSQYFTYEQYF. V gene TRBV4-1 combines with J gene TRBJ2-7; D is unclear. The CDR3 spans 13 residues. Germline V gives CDR1 MGHRA, CDR2 YSYEKL.

The sample holds a few counts of this clonotype. V is TRBV25-1 and J is TRBJ1-6; no reliable D call. The ends were cut back, 2 bases at V and 7 bases at J, with 9 bases in the middle. Germline CDR1 reads MGHDK; CDR2 reads SYGVNS. The CDR3 is made up of 14 amino acids. CDR3 in DNA: TGTGCCAGCAGTGAACAAGGGTGGAATTCACCCCTCCACTTT. It is translated as CASSEQGWNSPLHF.

The CDR3 nucleotides read TGTGCCAGCAGGAGGGACAGGGGAGACTATGGCTACACCTTC. This translates into CASRRDRGDYGYTF. The chain combines TRBV11-2 with TRBJ1-2; 10 positions agree with TRBD1. The V and J ends lost 6 bases and 3 bases, in that order; junction bases with no gene match: 4. Germline V gene data show CDR1 as SGHAT and CDR2 as FQNNGV. The CDR3 is 14 amino acids.

This chain joins TRBV20-1 and TRBJ2-1, with D perhaps matching TRBD1 (5 bases). The germline V gene has CDR1 DFQATT and CDR2 SNEGSKA (reference sequence). CDR3 length: 17 amino acids. Trimming left V 0 bases short and J 0 bases short, with 15 bases between. CDR3 protein: CSARESWGQGSYNEQFF. The CDR3 DNA reads as TGCAGTGCTAGAGAATCCTGGGGCCAGGGCTCCTACAATGAGCAGTTCTTC.

CDR3 nucleotides: TGCGCCAGCAGTGGGGGTCTTCCTCCCGAGCAGTACTTC. Translated, it gives CASSGGLPPEQYF. The gene calls are TRBV10-2 and TRBJ2-5; no clear D gene. The last part of the DNA fits TRBJ2-7 better; the J call may be wrong. Germline V lookup: CDR1 WSHSY, CDR2 SAAADI. The CDR3 has 13 amino acids.

This clonotype was detected a few times. The gene calls are TRBV25-1 and TRBJ2-7, with D unresolved. This CDR3 contains 13 residues. Germline-derived CDR1 and CDR2 are MGHDK and SYGVNS. Trimming removed 3 bases from V and 7 bases from J, with 13 bases in between. The CDR3, as DNA: TGTGCCAGCAGTGACAGTAACCGCTGGGAGCAGTACTTC. It encodes CASSDSNRWEQYF.

This clonotype was observed a few times. The chain joins TRBV12-3 or TRBV12-4 to TRBJ2-2, with D uncertain. Trimming took 8 bases from V and 0 from J, leaving 4 bases between them. This CDR3 contains 12 residues. In DNA, the CDR3 is TGTGCCAGCGGTGCGAACACCGGGGAGCTGTTTTTT. The encoded protein is CASGANTGELFF.

This clonotype was detected only a few times. The CDR3 nucleotides are TGCGCCAGCGGAGAGAGTTTAGAGACCCAGTACTTC. Its translation: CASGESLETQYF. The V and J genes are TRBV10-2 and TRBJ2-5, with D unclear. Germline V lookup: CDR1 WSHSY, CDR2 SAAADI. This CDR3 has 12 residues. V shed 8 bases and J shed 4 bases, with 11 bases lying between them.

The V and J genes are TRBV12-3 or TRBV12-4 and TRBJ1-1; D call uncertain. Trimming removed 6 bases at V and 1 base at J, with 12 bases between. The CDR3 runs to 14 residues. This CDR3 is CASRPDVGNTEAFF. The DNA for the CDR3 is TGTGCCAGCAGGCCGGATGTGGGGAACACTGAAGCTTTCTTT.

The V gene is TRBV5-1, the J gene TRBJ1-2; maybe TRBD1 (5 bases). V lost 3 bases to trimming and J lost 3 bases, with 12 bases between them. The CDR3 totals 14 residues. Looked up from germline, CDR1 is SGHRS and CDR2 is YFSETQ. The CDR3 region is CASSSRGVYYGYTF. The CDR3 coding sequence is TGCGCCAGCAGCTCACGAGGGGTTTACTATGGCTACACCTTC.

The rearrangement links TRBV6-6 to TRBJ1-2; D is ambiguous. The V and J ends lost 2 bases and 6 bases respectively, with 13 bases between them. This CDR3 has 14 residues. Germline V gene data show CDR1 as MNHNY and CDR2 as SVGAGI (reference sequence). CDR3 region: CASSYIRTWHGYTF. Here the CDR3 DNA reads TGTGCCAGCAGTTACATAAGGACGTGGCATGGCTACACCTTC.

J is TRBJ2-5 and V is TRBV7-9, with TRBD2 identical over 11 bases. The CDR3 has 16 residues. Germline CDR1 and CDR2: SEHNR and FQNEAQ (reference sequence). V lost 3 bases, J lost 2 bases, and 5 bases stayed unmatched. As DNA, the CDR3 is TGTGCCAGCAGCTTGACGACTAGCGGGAAACAAGAGACCCAGTACTTC. This codes for CASSLTTSGKQETQYF.

This clonotype has more than one count but fewer than ten. This sequence joins TRBV10-3 and TRBJ2-5; tentative D call: TRBD1 (6 bases). The assigned J gene may be wrong: the sequence end matches TRBJ2-1 better. Germline CDR1 ENHRY, CDR2 SYGVKD. This CDR3 comprises 12 residues. CDR3: CAISGTGNEQFF. The CDR3 nucleotides read TGTGCCATCAGTGGCACAGGGAATGAGCAGTTCTTC.

This sequence joins TRBV5-1 and TRBJ2-3; D could derive from TRBD1 or TRBD2 (5 bases each). Germline lookup yields CDR1 SGHRS and CDR2 YFSETQ. The CDR3 covers 16 residues. V was cut by 0 bases and J by 0 bases, with 11 bases left in between. Here the CDR3 reads CASSLVGTASTDTQYF. Here the CDR3 DNA reads TGCGCCAGCAGCTTGGTCGGGACGGCTAGCACAGATACGCAGTATTTT.

The rearrangement joins TRBV20-1 to TRBJ2-3; no clear D. The CDR3 sequence is 12 residues long. Trimming took off 5 bases at V and 5 bases at J, with 11 bases between the two ends. Germline V gene lookup returns CDR1 DFQATT and CDR2 SNEGSKA (reference sequence). In nucleotides, the CDR3 is TGCAGTGCTCAACTCCACAGAGATACGCAGTATTTT. Translation: CSAQLHRDTQYF.

This clonotype was observed a few times. A much larger clone sits a single nucleotide away, making a read error possible. The chain combines TRBV14 with TRBJ2-1, with 9 bases identical to TRBD1. V gave up 5 bases and J gave up 6 bases; unmatched junction bases: 2. This CDR3 spans 13 amino acids. CDR1 SGHDN and CDR2 FVKESK come from the germline V gene. The CDR3 is CASSMTGGNEQFF. The CDR3 DNA is TGTGCCAGCAGCATGACAGGGGGCAATGAGCAGTTCTTC.